Each of the 32 T cell receptor beta chains below was sequenced from the same sample in a study of CD8 T cells in Susac syndrome. About 0.5 to 1 ug RNA was reverse transcribed with random hexamers. TCRdb reanalysed the immunoSEQ multiplex PCR reads using MiXCR and keeps one entry per CDR3 protein. The sample holds over 150,000 distinct CDR3 sequences; about 94% are singletons and the top ten take 0.099%. Sequencing input: CD4+ T cells from PBMCs. These receptors were obtained from a human donor with Susac syndrome.

This chain uses TRBV6-1 with TRBJ1-5, with D tentatively TRBD1 (5 bases). The CDR3 contains 15 residues. V lost 6 bases, J lost 6 bases, and 18 bases lay in between. Germline CDR1 MNHNS, CDR2 SASEGT. In nucleotides, the CDR3 is TGTGCCAGCAGCAACGGACCGGGACCAAGTCAGCCCCAGCATTTT. The encoded protein is CASSNGPGPSQPQHF.

The gene calls are TRBV20-1 and TRBJ1-1, with a possible D match to TRBD1 (5 bases). The CDR3 contains 15 residues. V was trimmed by 1 base and J by 0 bases, leaving 12 bases between them. From germline, CDR1 is DFQATT and CDR2 SNEGSKA (reference sequence). CDR3 sequence (DNA): TGCAGTGCTAGAGGTATCGACAGCTTGAACACTGAAGCTTTCTTT. As protein: CSARGIDSLNTEAFF.

The rearrangement links TRBV5-1 to TRBJ2-2; the D gene is possibly TRBD2 (6 bases). The CDR3 is made up of 14 amino acids. V lost 7 bases, J lost 6 bases, and 16 bases lay in between. Germline CDR1 reads SGHRS; CDR2 reads YFSETQ. DNA for the CDR3: TGCGCCAGCCTAACGCAGGAGGGCGCCGGGGAGCTGTTTTTT. It is translated as CASLTQEGAGELFF.

The chain carries TRBV6-1 and TRBJ1-5, with 10 bases fitting TRBD1. Germline CDR1 reads MNHNS; CDR2 reads SASEGT. With V trimmed by 6 bases and J by 3 bases, 8 bases remained unmatched. The CDR3 contains 16 residues. The CDR3 DNA reads TGTGCCAGCAGCAGCGGGACAGGGGATTTCAATCAGCCCCAGCATTTT. Translated, it gives CASSSGTGDFNQPQHF.

The chain links TRBV12-3 or TRBV12-4 to TRBJ2-5; 15 nucleotides line up with TRBD2. V lost 2 bases to trimming and J lost 5 bases; unmatched junction nucleotides: 6. The CDR3 contains 17 residues. CDR3 in DNA: TGTGCCAGCAGTTTACGGACTAGCGGGAGGGTTGGCGAGACCCAGTACTTC. Its protein is CASSLRTSGRVGETQYF.

The chain recombines TRBV20-1 with TRBJ1-5, with TRBD1 matching over 9 bases. The CDR3 runs to 14 residues. From germline, CDR1 is DFQATT and CDR2 SNEGSKA (reference sequence). The V and J ends lost 5 bases and 4 bases, in that order; junction bases with no gene match: 6. The CDR3 DNA is TGCAGTGCTTTCGGGGACAGGGAGAATCAGCCCCAGCATTTT. This encodes CSAFGDRENQPQHF.

The rearrangement uses TRBV5-5 and TRBJ2-5; 7 nucleotides agree with TRBD2. Germline assignment: CDR1 SGHKS and CDR2 YYEKEE (reference sequence). The V and J ends lost 2 bases and 6 bases, in that order; junction bases with no gene match: 4. The CDR3 loop spans 13 amino acids. Here the CDR3 reads CASSFGRGKTQYF. CDR3 bases: TGTGCCAGCAGCTTTGGGAGGGGAAAGACCCAGTACTTC.

V and J are TRBV12-3 or TRBV12-4 and TRBJ2-1; D not resolved. The CDR3 extends over 15 amino acids. Trimming removed 4 bases from V and 3 bases from J, with 13 bases in between. For the CDR3, the DNA is TGTGCCAGCAGTTCTTCTCGCGGATACTACAATGAGCAGTTCTTC. The encoded protein is CASSSSRGYYNEQFF.

CDR3 in amino acids: CASSPAAGELFF. The CDR3 bases are TGTGCCAGTAGTCCCGCTGCCGGGGAGCTGTTTTTT. The chain employs TRBV19 and TRBJ2-2; D is undetermined. Between the trimmed V and J ends, which lost 5 bases and 6 bases, there was a span of 7 bases. Germline V gives CDR1 LNHDA, CDR2 SQIVND (reference sequence). This CDR3 spans 12 amino acids.

CDR3 residues: CSAPLVFGTQYF. Written as DNA, the CDR3 is TGCAGTGCCCCCCTAGTATTTGGGACCCAGTACTTC. The V gene is TRBV20-1, the J gene TRBJ2-5; D is ambiguous. V was trimmed by 6 bases and J by 7 bases, leaving 15 bases between them. Germline assignment: CDR1 DFQATT and CDR2 SNEGSKA (reference sequence). The CDR3 has 12 amino acids.

This clonotype was seen just once. The chain is built from TRBV19 and TRBJ2-7; 12 nucleotides match TRBD2. The CDR3 totals 14 residues. Trimming cost V 7 bases and J 5 bases; bases outside gene matches: 6. Looked up from germline, CDR1 is LNHDA and CDR2 is SQIVND (reference sequence). The CDR3 loop is CASTSTSGSNEQYF. CDR3 sequence (DNA): TGTGCCAGTACCTCGACTAGCGGGAGTAACGAGCAGTACTTC.

The rearrangement uses TRBV15 and TRBJ1-6, with TRBD1 identical over 8 bases. CDR3 size: 16 residues. The V gene's germline CDR1 is LNHNV and CDR2 YYDKDF (reference sequence). Trimming took 0 bases from V and 7 from J; bases not matched to a gene: 5. CDR3 bases: TGTGCCACCAGCAGAGATAGGCAGGGGGCCAATTCACCCCTCCACTTT. Encoded protein: CATSRDRQGANSPLHF.

The V call is TRBV7-8, the J call TRBJ2-1; a weak D match, TRBD1 (6 bases). This CDR3 has 16 residues. Germline CDR1 reads SGHVS; CDR2 reads FQNEAQ. Trimming cost V 0 bases and J 4 bases, with 13 bases left between them. CDR3: CASSLAQGRGYNEQFF. CDR3 coding DNA: TGTGCCAGCAGCTTAGCGCAGGGGCGAGGGTACAATGAGCAGTTCTTC.

The chain uses TRBV12-3 or TRBV12-4 and TRBJ1-1, with a tentative D call TRBD1 (5 bases). The CDR3 is 15 residues long. Trimming took 6 bases from V and 1 from J, leaving 15 bases between them. As DNA, the CDR3 is TGTGCCAGCAGCCCGCCCAGGGTCAGGAACACTGAAGCTTTCTTT. It translates to CASSPPRVRNTEAFF.

This clonotype appeared once. J is TRBJ2-5 and V is TRBV5-4; the match to TRBD2 covers 10 bases. From germline, CDR1 is SGHNT and CDR2 YYREEE (reference sequence). The junction had 5 bases not matched to a gene; V was cut back by 4 bases and J by 2 bases. CDR3 length: 15 residues. The CDR3 is CASSPGLAEQETQYF. DNA of the CDR3: TGTGCCAGCAGCCCCGGACTAGCGGAACAAGAGACCCAGTACTTC.

This rearrangement joins TRBV6-1 to TRBJ2-7; the D gene is possibly TRBD1 (6 bases). Germline V gene data show CDR1 as MNHNS and CDR2 as SASEGT. The CDR3 is 16 amino acids. The V end lost 6 bases, the J end lost 1 base, and 19 bases lay between the germline ends. The CDR3 nucleotides are TGTGCCAGCAGCCCCCCCCGGGACACGGGGTCCTACGAGCAGTACTTC. Translating gives CASSPPRDTGSYEQYF.

The rearrangement links TRBV24-1 to TRBJ2-3; possibly TRBD1 or TRBD2 for D (5 bases each). Germline V gives CDR1 KGHDR, CDR2 SFDVKD. The CDR3 has 13 residues. Trimming took off 3 bases at V and 3 bases at J, with 6 bases between the two ends. CDR3 in amino acids: CATSDGGTDTQYF. As DNA, the CDR3 is TGTGCCACCAGTGATGGGGGAACAGATACGCAGTATTTT.

V is TRBV20-1 and J is TRBJ2-7, with 13 nucleotides matching TRBD2. The length of the CDR3 is 17 residues. V shed 1 base and J 4 bases; nucleotides not matched to a gene: 10. Germline values: CDR1 DFQATT, CDR2 SNEGSKA (reference sequence). For the CDR3, the DNA is TGCAGTGCTAGAGTAAGGGTCTCGACTAGCGGGAGGTACGAGCAGTACTTC. It codes for CSARVRVSTSGRYEQYF.

The chain links TRBV5-1 to TRBJ2-3; a weak D match, TRBD2 (6 bases). The CDR3 covers 14 residues. The V end was cut by 6 bases, the J end by 2 bases, with 13 bases between. Germline V gene lookup returns CDR1 SGHRS and CDR2 YFSETQ. CDR3 sequence: CASKEGPHTDTQYF. Written as DNA, the CDR3 is TGCGCCAGCAAGGAGGGACCCCACACAGATACGCAGTATTTT.

The chain links TRBV12-3 or TRBV12-4 to TRBJ1-5, with D unclear. This CDR3 is 15 amino acids long. V was clipped by 5 bases and J by 4 bases, with 15 bases between them. The CDR3 nucleotides read TGTGCCAGCAGTCCACGCTGGGCGGGTAATCAGCCCCAGCATTTT. As protein: CASSPRWAGNQPQHF.

This clonotype was recorded once. V is TRBV11-2 and J is TRBJ2-1, with 13 bases identical to TRBD2. This CDR3 is built from 19 residues. The germline CDR1 and CDR2 sequences are SGHAT and FQNNGV. Trimming took 2 bases from V and 1 from J; bases not matched to a gene: 8. CDR3 sequence reads: CASSLTGLAGYVSYNEQFF. CDR3 in DNA: TGTGCCAGCAGCTTAACGGGACTAGCGGGATATGTATCCTACAATGAGCAGTTCTTC. The variable domain in full, with the rest retrieved from reference TRBV11-2 and TRBJ2-1, is EAGVAQSPRYKIIEKRQSVAFWCNPISGHATLYWYQQILGQGPKLLIQFQNNGVVDDSQLPKDRFSAERLKGVDSTLKIQPAKLEDSAVYLCASSLTGLAGYVSYNEQFFGPGTRLTVL.

The genes are TRBV4-2 and TRBJ2-3; D gene uncertain. V gave up 1 base and J gave up 2 bases, with 7 bases separating them. Germline V gene lookup returns CDR1 LGHNA and CDR2 YNFKEQ. The length of the CDR3 is 14 residues. Here the CDR3 DNA reads TGTGCCAGCAGCCAAGGAGGAGTCACAGATACGCAGTATTTT. As protein: CASSQGGVTDTQYF.

The chain has TRBV12-3 or TRBV12-4 and TRBJ2-1, with D perhaps TRBD2 (5 bases). The V gene lost 6 bases and the J gene lost 9 bases, with 12 bases spanning the gap. This CDR3 region has 12 residues. CDR3 amino acids: CASSIEGSEQFF. The DNA for the CDR3 is TGTGCCAGCAGCATAGAGGGAAGTGAGCAGTTCTTC.

CDR3 sequence (DNA): TGTGCCAGCAGCTTAGACCTTGGGGCACTAGTCACCGAGACCCAGTACTTC. Residues: CASSLDLGALVTETQYF. V and J are TRBV7-8 and TRBJ2-5; the D call may be TRBD1 or TRBD2 (5 bases each). Germline assignment: CDR1 SGHVS and CDR2 FQNEAQ. V lost 1 base to trimming and J lost 5 bases, with 20 bases between them. This CDR3 is built from 17 residues.

The J gene is TRBJ1-2, the V gene TRBV5-6; TRBD1 might be the D (6 bases). The CDR3 length is 15 residues. Germline V lookup: CDR1 SGHDT, CDR2 YYEEEE. Trimming removed 2 bases from V and 7 bases from J, with 18 bases in between. The CDR3 reads CASSFNDRGGVGYTF. The CDR3 coding sequence is TGTGCCAGCAGCTTCAACGACCGCGGGGGCGTTGGCTACACCTTC. The whole variable domain, remainder taken from reference TRBV5-6 and TRBJ1-2, is DAGVTQSPTHLIKTRGQQVTLRCSPKSGHDTVSWYQQALGQGPQFIFQYYEEEERQRGNFPDRFSGHQFPNYSSELNVNALLLGDSALYLCASSFNDRGGVGYTFGSGTRLTVV.

The chain recombines TRBV18 with TRBJ2-1; 12 bases agree with TRBD2. Germline assignment: CDR1 KGHSH and CDR2 LQKENI. CDR3 size: 16 residues. J lost 6 bases, V lost 3 bases, and 6 bases had no gene match. The CDR3 sequence: CASSPRTSGAGNEQFF. The CDR3, as DNA: TGTGCCAGCTCACCTCGGACTAGCGGGGCAGGCAATGAGCAGTTCTTC.

V gene TRBV12-3 or TRBV12-4 combines with J gene TRBJ2-1; D tentatively reads TRBD1 or TRBD2 (5 bases each). The CDR3 runs 12 residues. V was trimmed by 4 bases and J by 6 bases, leaving 7 bases between them. This CDR3 is CASSWGFNEQFF. The DNA for the CDR3 is TGTGCCAGCAGTTGGGGGTTCAATGAGCAGTTCTTC.

The chain joins TRBV6-6 to TRBJ1-1; 8 bases map to TRBD1. This CDR3 contains 15 residues. Germline trimming cut 6 bases from V and 0 bases from J; bases unmatched to any gene: 6. Germline assignment: CDR1 MNHNY and CDR2 SVGAGI (reference sequence). This CDR3 reads CASRDSGGLNTEAFF. CDR3 in DNA: TGTGCCAGCAGAGATTCAGGGGGCCTGAACACTGAAGCTTTCTTT.

This clonotype was recorded a few times. The chain links TRBV5-1 to TRBJ2-5; weak D call: TRBD2 (5 bases). The V end was cut by 0 bases, the J end by 6 bases, with 12 bases between. CDR3 length: 14 amino acids. Germline CDR1 and CDR2: SGHRS and YFSETQ. Here the CDR3 DNA reads TGCGCCAGCAGCTTGGATTTCGGGGAAAAGACCCAGTACTTC. Amino acids: CASSLDFGEKTQYF. The entire variable domain, with the rest obtained from reference TRBV5-1 and TRBJ2-5, is as follows: KAGVTQTPRYLIKTRGQQVTLSCSPISGHRSVSWYQQTPGQGLQFLFEYFSETQRNKGNFPGRFSGRQFSNSRSEMNVSTLELGDSALYLCASSLDFGEKTQYFGPGTRLLVL.

This chain connects TRBV20-1 to TRBJ1-1; D call uncertain. V lost 0 bases to trimming and J lost 8 bases, with 7 bases between them. This CDR3 has 11 residues. Per germline, CDR1 DFQATT and CDR2 SNEGSKA (reference sequence). CDR3 bases: TGCAGTGCTAGAGATAGCTACGAAGCTTTCTTT. Encoded protein: CSARDSYEAFF.

The chain has TRBV20-1 and TRBJ2-1; 9 nucleotides align to TRBD2. CDR3 size: 16 residues. Trimming removed 2 bases from V and 6 bases from J; junction bases left unmatched: 11. The germline V gene encodes CDR1 DFQATT and CDR2 SNEGSKA (reference sequence). The CDR3 bases are TGCAGTGCTAGAAGAGTGACGACTAGCGGTTCCAATGAGCAGTTCTTC. Its protein product is CSARRVTTSGSNEQFF.

The chain is built from TRBV29-1 and TRBJ2-5; D is possibly TRBD2 (5 bases). This CDR3 has 11 residues. Germline values: CDR1 SQVTM, CDR2 ANQGSEA. Trimming removed 3 bases at V and 5 bases at J, with 7 bases between. DNA for the CDR3: TGCAGCGTTGATGGCGGGGAGACCCAGTACTTC. Encoded protein: CSVDGGETQYF.